The 21 T cell receptor beta chains listed next were all sequenced from one sample in a study of cytotoxic CD8 clonotypes in ibrutinib-treated CLL. Produced via immunoSEQ multiplex PCR; TCRdb's table is partial and in-frame only. The data hold 150,000 to 200,000 clones, with roughly 90% observed a single time. Sequenced material: PBMCs, taken at disease progression, from a patient treated with ibrutinib. These receptors came from a human donor with chronic lymphocytic leukemia.

The chain links TRBV6-5 to TRBJ1-2; possibly TRBD1 for D (6 bases). V lost 6 bases and J 1 base, leaving 15 bases between the germline ends. This CDR3 has 15 residues. Germline CDR1 reads MNHEY; CDR2 reads SVGAGI. CDR3 nucleotides: TGTGCCAGCAGGGGCCCCGGACAGAGTAACTATGGCTACACCTTC. Its protein product is CASRGPGQSNYGYTF.

V is TRBV7-2 and J is TRBJ2-7, with 9 bases identical to TRBD2. CDR1 is SGHTA, CDR2 FQGNSA, per germline. Trimming took 4 bases from V and 6 from J; bases not matched to a gene: 4. This CDR3 is built from 13 residues. The CDR3 loop reads CASSSREGREQYF. Written as DNA, the CDR3 is TGTGCCAGCAGCTCGCGGGAGGGTCGCGAGCAGTACTTC. Full variable domain (remainder filled in from reference TRBV7-2 and TRBJ2-7): GAGVSQSPSNKVTEKGKDVELRCDPISGHTALYWYRQSLGQGLEFLIYFQGNSAPDKSGLPSDRFSAERTGGSVSTLTIQRTQQEDSAVYLCASSSREGREQYFGPGTRLTVT.

The J gene is TRBJ2-2, the V gene TRBV16, with a weak D call TRBD1 (5 bases). The V gene lost 5 bases and the J gene lost 1 base, with 5 bases spanning the gap. Germline V gene lookup returns CDR1 KGHSY and CDR2 FQNENV. This CDR3 comprises 13 residues. CDR3 region: CASSDRNTGELFF. The CDR3 coding sequence is TGTGCCAGCAGCGACAGGAACACCGGGGAGCTGTTTTTT. The whole variable domain, filled in from reference TRBV16 and TRBJ2-2, reads GEEVAQTPKHLVRGEGQKAKLYCAPIKGHSYVFWYQQVLKNEFKFLISFQNENVFDETGMPKERFSAKCLPNSPCSLEIQATKLEDSAVYFCASSDRNTGELFFGEGSRLTVL.

The gene calls are TRBV5-1 and TRBJ2-7, with D unresolved. Trimming removed 2 bases at V and 6 bases at J, with 21 bases between. CDR3 length equals 16 residues. Germline loops: CDR1 SGHRS, CDR2 YFSETQ. The CDR3 nucleotides are TGCGCCAGCAGCTTCTACAACAATGTGGGGATCGGCGAGCAGTACTTC. Translating it yields CASSFYNNVGIGEQYF. The whole variable domain, remainder taken from reference TRBV5-1 and TRBJ2-7, is KAGVTQTPRYLIKTRGQQVTLSCSPISGHRSVSWYQQTPGQGLQFLFEYFSETQRNKGNFPGRFSGRQFSNSRSEMNVSTLELGDSALYLCASSFYNNVGIGEQYFGPGTRLTVT.

The gene calls are TRBV27 and TRBJ1-3, with 9 bases lining up with TRBD1. Germline V CDR1 and CDR2: MNHEY, SMNVEV (reference sequence). The V segment lost 5 bases and the J segment 4 bases; nucleotides outside the gene matches: 6. The CDR3 runs to 15 residues. CDR3 sequence reads: CASSPGTGSGNTIYF. The CDR3 DNA reads TGTGCCAGCAGTCCCGGGACAGGGTCCGGAAACACCATATATTTT.

The table lists this clone with a few counts. The chain links TRBV5-1 to TRBJ1-5, with TRBD1 as a possible D gene (6 bases). The CDR3 covers 14 residues. The germline V and J ends were trimmed by 4 bases and 3 bases, with 11 bases remaining between them. Per the germline V gene, CDR1 is SGHRS and CDR2 is YFSETQ. The CDR3 spells CASSPGQINQPQHF. The CDR3 nucleotides read TGCGCCAGCAGCCCAGGACAGATCAATCAGCCCCAGCATTTT.

This clone was picked up one time. The V and J genes are TRBV6-1 and TRBJ1-1, with 10 bases aligning to TRBD1. CDR1 is MNHNS and CDR2 is SASEGT in the germline V gene. The CDR3 has 15 residues. Trimming took 3 bases from V and 5 from J; bases not matched to a gene: 6. The CDR3 protein is CASSDGQGEWTEAFF. CDR3 nucleotides: TGTGCCAGCAGTGACGGACAGGGGGAATGGACTGAAGCTTTCTTT.

The genes are TRBV5-1 and TRBJ2-7; D unclear. The CDR3 runs 13 residues. The V gene's germline CDR1 is SGHRS and CDR2 YFSETQ. V was cut by 0 bases and J by 7 bases, with 11 bases left in between. CDR3 sequence reads: CASSLGLEGEQYF. DNA of the CDR3: TGCGCCAGCAGCTTGGGGCTAGAAGGGGAGCAGTACTTC.

The chain links TRBV19 to TRBJ1-3; D is unclear. The V gene's germline CDR1 is LNHDA and CDR2 SQIVND (reference sequence). Trimming pared 8 bases from V and 0 bases from J, leaving 11 bases between. The CDR3 is made up of 14 amino acids. The CDR3 loop reads CASGSGFSGNTIYF. The CDR3 DNA reads TGTGCCAGTGGGTCAGGATTCTCTGGAAACACCATATATTTT.

This clone was picked up a small number of times. This chain connects TRBV11-3 to TRBJ2-1, with 12 bases identical to TRBD2. This CDR3 has 16 amino acids. Germline values: CDR1 SGHNT, CDR2 YENEEA. The trim removed 2 bases at V and 5 bases at J, leaving 4 bases unmatched. CDR3 region: CASSLLAGGRHNEQFF. The CDR3 DNA is TGTGCCAGCAGCTTACTAGCGGGAGGGCGTCACAATGAGCAGTTCTTC. Based on the CDR3 plus reference TRBV11-3 and TRBJ2-1, the full variable domain is EAGVVQSPRYKIIEKKQPVAFWCNPISGHNTLYWYLQNLGQGPELLIRYENEEAVDDSQLPKDRFSAERLKGVDSTLKIQPAELGDSAVYLCASSLLAGGRHNEQFFGPGTRLTVL.

In DNA, the CDR3 is TGTGCCTGGAGTAGCGGGAGTGATGAGCAGTTCTTC. It specifies CAWSSGSDEQFF. The chain combines TRBV30 with TRBJ2-1; 8 bases match TRBD2. Germline loops: CDR1 GTSNPN, CDR2 SVGIG (reference sequence). The CDR3 consists of 12 residues. V trimming: 2 bases; J trimming: 8 bases; junction bases outside the gene matches: 2.

V is TRBV7-3 and J is TRBJ2-2; 10 nucleotides align to TRBD1. Trimming cost V 3 bases and J 4 bases; bases outside gene matches: 5. The germline V gene encodes CDR1 SGHTA and CDR2 FQGTGA. CDR3 size: 16 residues. The CDR3 nucleotides are TGTGCCAGCAGCTTCGCGACAGGGGGCCGCACCGGGGAGCTGTTTTTT. Its protein product is CASSFATGGRTGELFF.

The sample holds one count of this clone. The chain is built from TRBV11-3 and TRBJ2-7; D is undetermined. CDR3 size: 16 residues. With 3 bases removed from V and 2 bases from J, the gap between germline ends came to 17 bases. Per the germline V gene, CDR1 is SGHNT and CDR2 is YENEEA. CDR3 in DNA: TGTGCCAGCAGCTTTGCATTCGGGCAAACTACCTACGAGCAGTACTTC. Translated: CASSFAFGQTTYEQYF.

The chain joins TRBV4-2 to TRBJ1-4, with D maybe TRBD1 (6 bases). Germline V lookup: CDR1 LGHNA, CDR2 YNFKEQ. The CDR3 is 15 amino acids. Trimming removed 0 bases from V and 4 bases from J, with 9 bases in between. DNA of the CDR3: TGTGCCAGCAGCCAAGATGGACAGTTTAATGAAAAACTGTTTTTT. This encodes CASSQDGQFNEKLFF.

CDR3 loop: CASSFRAQETQYF. In nucleotides, the CDR3 is TGTGCCAGCAGCTTCCGGGCCCAAGAGACCCAGTACTTC. The J gene is TRBJ2-5, the V gene TRBV5-6; unclear D gene. The ends were cut back, 2 bases at V and 1 base at J, with 6 bases in the middle. Germline V lookup: CDR1 SGHDT, CDR2 YYEEEE. The CDR3 contains 13 residues. Drawing the rest from reference TRBV5-6 and TRBJ2-5, the complete variable domain is DAGVTQSPTHLIKTRGQQVTLRCSPKSGHDTVSWYQQALGQGPQFIFQYYEEEERQRGNFPDRFSGHQFPNYSSELNVNALLLGDSALYLCASSFRAQETQYFGPGTRLLVL.

This rearrangement joins TRBV5-5 to TRBJ2-1; D remains unclear. This CDR3 spans 15 amino acids. Germline assignment: CDR1 SGHKS and CDR2 YYEKEE (reference sequence). Trimming stripped 1 base from V and 7 bases from J, with 15 bases between. In DNA, the CDR3 is TGTGCCAGCAGCTTGAGTCTTGGAAGGGCGAATGAGCAGTTCTTC. This codes for CASSLSLGRANEQFF.

The rearrangement joins TRBV4-1 to TRBJ2-5, with a weak D call TRBD2 (6 bases). V lost 3 bases to trimming and J lost 3 bases, with 17 bases between them. Per germline, CDR1 MGHRA and CDR2 YSYEKL. CDR3 size: 16 residues. CDR3 DNA sequence: TGCGCCAGCAGCCAGCCCCCGAGGGGAGGTAAAGAGACCCAGTACTTC. Its protein is CASSQPPRGGKETQYF.

The CDR3 spells CASRIAGGGEQFF. CDR3 sequence (DNA): TGTGCCAGCAGAATAGCGGGAGGGGGTGAGCAGTTCTTC. The chain recombines TRBV2 with TRBJ2-1, with 11 bases fitting TRBD2. Per the germline V gene, CDR1 is SNHLY and CDR2 is FYNNEI. The CDR3 sequence is 13 residues long. The V and J ends lost 6 bases and 9 bases, in that order; junction bases with no gene match: 4.

The chain recombines TRBV9 with TRBJ2-3; D could derive from TRBD1 or TRBD2 (5 bases each). Germline CDR1 and CDR2: SGDLS and YYNGEE. The V end was cut by 2 bases, the J end by 0 bases, with 13 bases between. The CDR3 spans 16 residues. The CDR3 sequence is CASSVGDRTSTDTQYF. The CDR3, as DNA: TGTGCCAGCAGCGTGGGGGATCGAACTAGCACAGATACGCAGTATTTT.

In DNA form, the CDR3 reads TGTGCCAGCAGTTCCACCTCAGGCAAAACAGGGGGCTCTGGAAACACCATATATTTT. Residues: CASSSTSGKTGGSGNTIYF. V usage is TRBV28 and J usage is TRBJ1-3; TRBD1 aligns across 8 bases. The CDR3 loop spans 19 amino acids. V was pared by 4 bases and J by 0 bases, with 14 bases of the junction left unmatched. Germline CDR1 MDHEN, CDR2 SYDVKM.

This chain links TRBV5-1 with TRBJ2-5, with 8 bases that match TRBD1. V trimming: 0 bases; J trimming: 1 base; junction bases outside the gene matches: 8. The CDR3 totals 17 residues. CDR1 and CDR2 (germline): SGHRS, YFSETQ. CDR3: CASSLGPQTGGQETQYF. The CDR3 DNA reads as TGCGCCAGCAGCTTGGGGCCCCAAACAGGGGGCCAAGAGACCCAGTACTTC.